The rows below give T cell receptor beta chains drawn from one sample of a study of identical twins. MiXCR, run by TCRdb on the 5' RACE reads, gives a single entry per CDR3 protein. The table shows fewer than 900,000 distinct CDR3 sequences, with 18% occurring only once. This sample was shared with a second study, whose subject was T cells expressing NK-cell markers.

What was sequenced was PBMCs. Every receptor here comes from a woman aged 18-35 years in good health. The CDR3 runs from the conserved cysteine through the conserved F or W. The D gene is left open where the match is weak. Expanded clones are given a class, and other clones once, few, many or no size at all.

V gene	D gene	clone size	J gene	CDR3 DNA	CDR3 protein
TRBV7-9	-	-	TRBJ2-3	TGTGCCAGCAGCTTAGCGTGGGCGGGACCGACAGATACGCAGTATTTT	CASSLAWAGPTDTQYF
TRBV10-3	TRBD1	many	TRBJ2-3	TGTGCCATCAGTGAGTCGGGACAGATGTATTTT	CAISESGQMYF
TRBV5-5	-	-	TRBJ1-3	TGTGCTGGGGGGACCCTCAACTCTGGAAACACCATATATTTT	CAGGTLNSGNTIYF
TRBV7-9	-	few	TRBJ2-1	TGTGCCAGCAGCTTAGCCCAGGGTGAGCAGTTCTTC	CASSLAQGEQFF
TRBV6-5	-	few	TRBJ1-3	TGTGCCAGCAGTTACAATGCCAGGCAGGGACTTGGAAACACCATATATTTT	CASSYNARQGLGNTIYF
TRBV6-5	-	-	TRBJ2-1	TGTGCCAGCAGTTGGGTAGCGCATGGTTCCTACAATGAGCAGTTCTTC	CASSWVAHGSYNEQFF
TRBV20-1	-	-	TRBJ1-2	TGCAGTGCGAAACCCACAGGTGCACTCGGCTACACCTTC	CSAKPTGALGYTF
TRBV10-3	-	-	TRBJ2-2	TGTGCCATCAGTGACAGATTGGACACCGGGGAGCTGTTTTTT	CAISDRLDTGELFF
TRBV11-3	TRBD2	-	TRBJ2-7	TGTGCCAGCAGCTTGAGACGGGGGGGAATCCACGAGCAGTACTTC	CASSLRRGGIHEQYF
TRBV20-1	-	few	TRBJ2-5	TGCAGTGCTGGCCCGACTAGGGGATTTAGGGAGACCCAGTACTTC	CSAGPTRGFRETQYF
TRBV10-3	TRBD1	many	TRBJ2-5	TGTGCCATCAGCGACAGGGCAGAGACCCAGTACTTC	CAISDRAETQYF
TRBV18	-	-	TRBJ2-7	TGTGCCAGCTCACCAAGCCAAATCTACGAGCAGTACTTC	CASSPSQIYEQYF
TRBV27	TRBD2	few	TRBJ2-7	TGTGCCAGCAGTTTAACGCGGGAGAGATACGAGCAGTACTTC	CASSLTRERYEQYF
TRBV6-1	-	few	TRBJ1-1	TGTGCCAGCAGTACCGGGATCGTACCTGAAGCTTTCTTT	CASSTGIVPEAFF
TRBV12-3/TRBV12-4	-	-	TRBJ1-2	TGTGCCAGCAGGGCCCGGGTCTATGGCTACACCTTC	CASRARVYGYTF
TRBV20-1	-	few	TRBJ2-3	TGCAGTGCTATTCCGGGACAAATGAGCACAGATACGCAGTATTTT	CSAIPGQMSTDTQYF
TRBV7-2	TRBD1	few	TRBJ2-2	TGTGCCAGCAGCCCCGGACAGGCAGTCGGGGAGCTGTTTTTT	CASSPGQAVGELFF
TRBV5-1	TRBD2	-	TRBJ2-3	TGCGCCAGCAGCTTGGCTTTAGCGGGGGTCGGAGATACGCAGTATTTT	CASSLALAGVGDTQYF
TRBV27	-	few	TRBJ2-2	TGTGCCAGCAGTTTGCTAGAGGGGGGGAACACCGGGGAGCTGTTTTTT	CASSLLEGGNTGELFF
TRBV20-1	-	few	TRBJ1-6	TGCAGTGCTCGCGTTAGAGAATCACCCCTCCACTTT	CSARVRESPLHF
TRBV20-1	-	-	TRBJ1-1	TGCAGTGTTTCGAGGGGCACAAGTTTAGTGAACACTGAAGCTTTCTTT	CSVSRGTSLVNTEAFF
TRBV12-3/TRBV12-4	-	few	TRBJ1-1	TGTGCCAGCAGCCACCGACGGGCTGAAGCTTTCTTT	CASSHRRAEAFF
TRBV7-9	TRBD1	few	TRBJ1-2	TGTGCCAGCTTTACAGGGGGATATGGCTACACCTTC	CASFTGGYGYTF
TRBV5-6	-	-	TRBJ1-2	TGTGCCAGCAGCTTGTCACTTGGGCCCGAATATGGCTACACCTTC	CASSLSLGPEYGYTF
TRBV7-9	TRBD2	-	TRBJ2-7	TGTGCCAGCAGCCCCTTGGGCGGGAGATTTCACGAGCAGTACTTC	CASSPLGGRFHEQYF
TRBV5-1	-	many	TRBJ1-1	TGTGCCAGCAGTTTGGAGGGCGGGAACACTGAAGCTTTCTTT	CASSLEGGNTEAFF
TRBV4-3	-	few	TRBJ2-1	TGCGCCAGCAGCCAAGGCGACGGGACCAACAATGAGCAGTTCTTC	CASSQGDGTNNEQFF
TRBV10-3	-	-	TRBJ2-7	TGTGCCATCAGCCTCATCAGGGTCGGGTCCTACGAGCAGTACTTC	CAISLIRVGSYEQYF
TRBV9	TRBD2	-	TRBJ2-5	TGTGCCAGCAGCGTCGGGACTAGCGCCACCCAAGAGACCCAGTACTTC	CASSVGTSATQETQYF
TRBV20-1	TRBD2	-	TRBJ2-2	TGCAGTGCTAGAAACCCTAGCGGGTCGAACACCGGGGAGCTGTTTTTT	CSARNPSGSNTGELFF
TRBV9	-	-	TRBJ2-3	TGTGCCAGCAGCACTGGAGGAATAGATACGCAGTATTTT	CASSTGGIDTQYF
TRBV5-1	TRBD1	many	TRBJ2-5	TGCGCCAGCAGCGACCCCCAGGGGGCTGAGACCCAGTACTTC	CASSDPQGAETQYF
TRBV29-1	TRBD2	-	TRBJ2-1	TGCAGCGTTGGGATTGACTCCCGGGGGGGCGGGAATGAGCAGTTCTTC	CSVGIDSRGGGNEQFF
TRBV27	-	-	TRBJ1-4	TGTGCCAGCAGTCCGTGGGGGGACCTGAATGAAAAACTGTTTTTT	CASSPWGDLNEKLFF
TRBV12-3/TRBV12-4	-	few	TRBJ2-4	TGTGCCAGCAGTCCTACAACCCGGGGAGCCAAAAACATTCAGTACTTC	CASSPTTRGAKNIQYF
TRBV20-1	-	few	TRBJ1-4	TGCAGTGCTAGAGATCAAGGGGGAAACGAAAAACTGTTTTTT	CSARDQGGNEKLFF
TRBV18	TRBD2	-	TRBJ2-3	TGTGCCAGCTCACCCCGAGTTAGCGGGAGTGCAGATACGCAGTATTTT	CASSPRVSGSADTQYF
TRBV9	-	-	TRBJ2-5	TGTGCCAGCAGCGTGGGGGGGCGAGAGACCCAGTACTTC	CASSVGGRETQYF
TRBV7-6	-	few	TRBJ2-1	TGTGCCAGCAGCTTAGAGGGCAGCTCTCGGGATGAGCAGTTCTTC	CASSLEGSSRDEQFF
TRBV12-3/TRBV12-4	TRBD2	-	TRBJ2-2	TGTGCCAGCAGCGGCCCGGGCCTAGCGGGAGTTGGGGAGCTGTTTTTT	CASSGPGLAGVGELFF
TRBV27	-	few	TRBJ1-5	TGTGCCAGCAGCCAAACCGCCCAAAGACAGACTCATCAGCCCCAGCATTTT	CASSQTAQRQTHQPQHF
TRBV20-1	-	-	TRBJ1-1	TGCAGTGCCGCATTCCTAGGGCCTGGAGCTGAAGCTTTCTTT	CSAAFLGPGAEAFF
TRBV20-1	TRBD2	many	TRBJ2-7	TGCAGTGCTGAGTACGCTAGCGGGAGCCACGAGCAGTACTTC	CSAEYASGSHEQYF
TRBV15	TRBD2	few	TRBJ2-1	TGTGCCACCAGCAGAGTGTTGCGAGAGGCGGGAGAGACGCGTGAGCAGTTCTTC	CATSRVLREAGETREQFF
TRBV5-1	-	-	TRBJ1-1	TGCGCCAGCAGCCGGGAGACACCGAACACTGAAGCTTTCTTT	CASSRETPNTEAFF